The 14 T cell receptor beta chains below all came from one sample that was sequenced in a study of T cells after yellow fever vaccination. TCRdb called the 5' RACE reads again in MiXCR, with one record for every CDR3 protein. In the table there are 450,000 to 600,000 distinct CDR3 sequences, about 17% of which are singletons. Sample: PBMCs, taken less than 6 days after the first yellow fever vaccination. These receptors were taken from a man between 18 and 29 years old who received the YFV17D yellow fever vaccine.

V usage is TRBV6-1 and J usage is TRBJ2-5; 13 bases map to TRBD2. Germline-derived CDR1 and CDR2 are MNHNS and SASEGT. This CDR3 is built from 16 residues. J was trimmed by 5 bases and V by 6 bases; bases with no gene match: 9. The CDR3 protein is CASRDTSGGAHETQYF. CDR3 in DNA: TGTGCCAGCAGGGATACTAGCGGGGGGGCCCATGAGACCCAGTACTTC.

The chain's CDR3 is CASRRGATDTQYF. CDR3 DNA: TGTGCCAGTCGGAGAGGGGCCACAGATACGCAGTATTTT. V gene TRBV12-3 or TRBV12-4 combines with J gene TRBJ2-3; D assignment may be TRBD1 or TRBD2 (5 bases each). The CDR3 contains 13 residues. V gave up 9 bases and J gave up 2 bases, with 12 bases separating them.

The rearrangement joins TRBV28 to TRBJ1-1, with TRBD1 as a possible D gene (5 bases). CDR3 length: 14 residues. Germline-derived CDR1 and CDR2 are MDHEN and SYDVKM. Trimming shortened V by 2 bases and J by 6 bases, and 13 bases separated the two germline ends. As DNA, the CDR3 is TGTGCCAGCAGTTTAGTGGGTAAGGGGTCTGAAGCTTTCTTT. Translation gives CASSLVGKGSEAFF.

This clonotype was detected only a few times. Here the CDR3 reads CASGLAGDTTIQYF. The CDR3 DNA reads TGTGCCTCCGGGCTAGCGGGGGACACGACGATCCAGTACTTC. V gene TRBV3-1 combines with J gene TRBJ2-5, with TRBD2 matching over 10 bases. The CDR3 runs to 14 residues. The V gene's germline CDR1 is LGHDT and CDR2 YNNKEL (reference sequence). The V gene end was trimmed by 11 bases and the J gene end by 10 bases; junction bases not matched to a gene: 16.

The rearrangement uses TRBV7-6 and TRBJ1-4; 7 nucleotides line up with TRBD1. The germline V gene has CDR1 SGHVS and CDR2 FNYEAQ. The CDR3 is 17 residues long. V lost 5 bases, J lost 5 bases, and 14 bases stayed unmatched. CDR3 sequence: CASSTYQDRPMNEKLFF. The CDR3 DNA is TGTGCCAGCAGCACATACCAGGACAGGCCAATGAATGAAAAACTGTTTTTT.

This clonotype was seen only a few times. In nucleotides, the CDR3 is TGTGCCACCAGCAGAGCCCTGAGCGGGGGGCCAGAGACCCAGTACTTC. Its protein product is CATSRALSGGPETQYF. The chain is built from TRBV15 and TRBJ2-5, with 9 bases matching TRBD2. The CDR3 spans 16 residues. Germline CDR1 LNHNV, CDR2 YYDKDF (reference sequence). Unmatched junction bases numbered 7, after V lost 1 base and J lost 4 bases.

This clonotype occurred a few times. The CDR3 loop is CASSSPSGGYEQYF. DNA for the CDR3: TGTGCCAGCAGTTCACCTAGCGGGGGGTACGAGCAGTACTTC. V and J are TRBV6-5 and TRBJ2-7; 11 bases align to TRBD2. Germline loops: CDR1 MNHEY, CDR2 SVGAGI. V lost 4 bases to trimming and J lost 4 bases; unmatched junction nucleotides: 3. This CDR3 contains 14 residues.

The sample holds many counts of this clonotype. The chain carries TRBV2 and TRBJ2-3; D unclear. The CDR3 is made up of 13 amino acids. Looked up from germline, CDR1 is SNHLY and CDR2 is FYNNEI. Trimming pared 7 bases from V and 4 bases from J, leaving 12 bases between. The DNA of the CDR3 is TGTGCCAGCACTCGCTCGGTCGCAGATACGCAGTATTTT. This sequence encodes CASTRSVADTQYF. Variable domain in full (rest from reference TRBV2 and TRBJ2-3): EPEVTQTPSHQVTQMGQEVILRCVPISNHLYFYWYRQILGQKVEFLVSFYNNEISEKSEIFDDQFSVERPDGSNFTLKIRSTKLEDSAMYFCASTRSVADTQYFGPGTRLTVL.

This sequence joins TRBV5-1 and TRBJ1-2; perhaps TRBD1 as D (5 bases). Germline V lookup: CDR1 SGHRS, CDR2 YFSETQ. The CDR3 totals 15 residues. V lost 2 bases, J lost 3 bases, and 14 bases lay in between. The CDR3 sequence is CASSFSQALDYGYTF. In nucleotides, the CDR3 is TGCGCCAGCAGCTTCTCACAGGCCCTAGACTATGGCTACACCTTC.

This clonotype was counted a few times. The chain links TRBV27 to TRBJ2-1; D uncertain. CDR1 and CDR2 from the germline V gene are MNHEY and SMNVEV (reference sequence). V lost 6 bases to trimming and J lost 4 bases, with 19 bases between them. This CDR3 has 16 residues. The CDR3 reads CASSPRSLLLYNEQFF. The CDR3 nucleotides read TGTGCCAGCAGCCCGCGGAGCCTTCTTCTATACAATGAGCAGTTCTTC.

This chain connects TRBV6-2 or TRBV6-3 to TRBJ1-5; no firm D call. This CDR3 contains 14 residues. The ends were cut back, 8 bases at V and 5 bases at J, with 16 bases in the middle. Per the germline V gene, CDR1 is MNHEY and CDR2 is SVGEGT. CDR3: CASGSGPVHQPQHF. The CDR3 bases are TGTGCCAGCGGCAGTGGACCAGTGCATCAGCCCCAGCATTTT.

The chain links TRBV11-3 to TRBJ1-1; TRBD1 agrees at 7 bases. Per the germline V gene, CDR1 is SGHNT and CDR2 is YENEEA. The V gene end was trimmed by 5 bases and the J gene end by 1 base; junction bases not matched to a gene: 10. The CDR3 spans 16 residues. CDR3 protein: CASSPGRQGRNTEAFF. CDR3 sequence (DNA): TGTGCCAGCAGCCCAGGAAGACAGGGAAGGAACACTGAAGCTTTCTTT.

This chain links TRBV6-2 or TRBV6-3 with TRBJ2-1; TRBD1 matches at 11 bases. With 10 bases clipped from V and 8 bases from J, the junction kept 13 bases outside the gene matches. Germline V gene sequence: CDR1 MNHEY, CDR2 SVGEGT. This CDR3 region has 15 residues. CDR3 protein: CATNPGQGVLDEQFF. In nucleotides, the CDR3 is TGTGCCACCAACCCGGGACAGGGGGTGTTGGATGAGCAGTTCTTC.

V gene TRBV7-2 combines with J gene TRBJ2-3, with unresolved D. CDR1 and CDR2 from the germline V gene are SGHTA and FQGNSA. The germline V and J ends were trimmed by 2 bases and 4 bases, with 10 bases remaining between them. The CDR3 is 14 residues long. CDR3: CASSLYSSADTQYF. Written as DNA, the CDR3 is TGTGCCAGCAGCTTATACAGCAGCGCAGATACGCAGTATTTT.